The text below deals with one T cell receptor beta chain. These data come from a study of blood T cell repertoires in COVID-19. Study overall: COVID-19 samples collected from the United States, Italy and Spain covered acute and convalescent phases. Sample material is recorded as cDNA or gDNA derived from T cells, B-cell-depleted T cells, or PBMCs.

In the original workflow: Reference gene primer amplification gave nucleated cell count estimates. The method was immunoSEQ multiplex PCR; TCRdb's version includes in-frame clones alone and lacks a portion of them. From that table come the V and J calls and clone size; the DNA was used to work out D and trimming. Of roughly 200,000 clones in the sample, around nine tenths were seen once. This CDR3 is built from 16 residues. The V end was cut by 4 bases, the J end by 2 bases, with 16 bases between. Germline CDR1 reads SGDLS; CDR2 reads YYNGEE. Sequencing input: peripheral blood. The rearrangement uses TRBV9 and TRBJ2-1, with D possibly being TRBD2 (8 bases). The sequence came from a man in his 60s who had recovered from COVID-19. The CDR3 DNA reads TGTGCCAGCAGCCCCAGCGGGGGACAGACCTACAATGAGCAGTTCTTC. Amino acid sequence: CASSPSGGQTYNEQFF. Full variable domain (remainder filled in from reference TRBV9 and TRBJ2-1): DSGVTQTPKHLITATGQRVTLRCSPRSGDLSVYWYQQSLDQGLQFLIQYYNGEERAKGNILERFSAQQFPDLHSELNLSSLELGDSALYFCASSPSGGQTYNEQFFGPGTRLTVL.